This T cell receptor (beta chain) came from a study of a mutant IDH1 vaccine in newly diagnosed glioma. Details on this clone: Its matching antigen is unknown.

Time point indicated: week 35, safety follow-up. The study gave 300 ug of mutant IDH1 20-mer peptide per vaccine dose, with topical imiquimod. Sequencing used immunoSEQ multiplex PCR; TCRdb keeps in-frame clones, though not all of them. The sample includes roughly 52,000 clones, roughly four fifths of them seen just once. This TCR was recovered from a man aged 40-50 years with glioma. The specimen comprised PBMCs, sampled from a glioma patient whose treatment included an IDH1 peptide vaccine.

The CDR3, as DNA: TGTGCCAGTAGTATAGGGACAGGGATAACAGATACGCAGTATTTT. Protein: CASSIGTGITDTQYF. This rearrangement joins TRBV19 to TRBJ2-3; 8 positions agree with TRBD1. Germline loops: CDR1 LNHDA, CDR2 SQIVND (reference sequence). V was pared by 1 base and J by 3 bases, with 3 bases of the junction left unmatched. The CDR3 spans 15 residues.